This T cell receptor beta chain was obtained from a study of Graves' ophthalmopathy and Graves' hyperthyroidism. Study-level results: Clonotypes were expanded in thyroid at above 0.001 frequency, and most also appeared in blood.

This clonotype was detected many times. Its antigen is not known. Germline CDR1 and CDR2: LNHNV and YYDKDF (reference sequence). The CDR3 has 12 amino acids. Trimming removed 5 bases at V and 7 bases at J, with 10 bases between. Diagnosis was based on clinical symptoms, serum thyroxine, TRAb, thyroid ultrasound and orbital computed tomography. The authors isolated PBMCs from 9.5 to 10 ml of fresh peripheral blood. Amplified material comprised TCR beta CDR3 regions derived from RNA transcripts. The first round was an RT-PCR with HTBI primers, and the second round was a multiplex PCR. TCRdb re-called the multiplex PCR reads with MiXCR, one entry per CDR3 protein. The sample includes a few hundred thousand distinct CDR3 sequences, 15% to 20% of them seen just once.

The sequenced sample was peripheral blood. The TCR comes from a woman between 18 and 29 years old with Graves' ophthalmopathy. J is TRBJ2-3 and V is TRBV15, with D maybe TRBD2 (6 bases). The CDR3 sequence is CATSSGLHTQYF. CDR3 nucleotide sequence: TGTGCCACCAGCTCCGGACTACATACGCAGTATTTT.